The clone carrying this TCR beta chain was recorded a few times. The data originate from a study of blood T cells in healthy people across ages. Using a J-beta primer mix together with a sample-barcoded 5' primer, a second PCR was run for 7 to 11 cycles. In TCRdb, the 5' RACE reads were re-called with MiXCR into one record per CDR3 protein. Of about 970,000 distinct CDR3 sequences listed, roughly 51% are singletons. The length of the CDR3 is 13 residues. Germline CDR1 is DFQATT and CDR2 is SNEGSKA (reference sequence). The clonotype comes from a woman aged 60 to 75 in good health. Material: blood. V and J are TRBV20-1 and TRBJ2-4, with a tentative D call TRBD1 (6 bases). The DNA end is more similar to TRBJ2-7, so the J call may be wrong. The CDR3 region is CSARDRGWYEQYF. The CDR3 DNA follows: TGCAGTGCTAGAGACAGGGGTTGGTACGAGCAGTACTTC.